These T cell receptor beta chains were read from a single sample in a study of shared T cell receptors in the human thymus. Clones were read by immunoSEQ multiplex PCR, and TCRdb kept only the in-frame ones, dropping some. The sample lists a few hundred thousand clones, approximately 95% occurring once. What was sequenced was thymocytes. The receptors originated from a human donor. CDR3s include the opening cysteine and the closing phenylalanine or tryptophan. The order of the fields is V gene, J gene, CDR3 protein.

v_call: TRBV27; j_call: TRBJ1-5; cdr3_aa: CASSPTGTLAGVPNQPQHF
v_call: TRBV7-9; j_call: TRBJ2-2; cdr3_aa: CASSLDGTHTGELFF
v_call: TRBV5-1; j_call: TRBJ2-2; cdr3_aa: CASRGDRDDGELFF
v_call: TRBV11-2; j_call: TRBJ2-7; cdr3_aa: CASSLLQAAGTSSYEQYF
v_call: TRBV7-3; j_call: TRBJ1-1; cdr3_aa: CASSLTLAANTEAFF
v_call: TRBV7-2; j_call: TRBJ1-1; cdr3_aa: CASSLDSGQGEAFF
v_call: TRBV2; j_call: TRBJ1-2; cdr3_aa: CASSRGWDGYTF
v_call: TRBV9; j_call: TRBJ2-3; cdr3_aa: CASSVVGLPFTDTQYF
v_call: TRBV30; j_call: TRBJ1-1; cdr3_aa: CAWSSINTEAFF
v_call: TRBV28; j_call: TRBJ2-1; cdr3_aa: CASRISGDYNEQFF
v_call: TRBV7-2; j_call: TRBJ2-2; cdr3_aa: CASSIGGLPNTGELFF
v_call: TRBV29-1; j_call: TRBJ1-4; cdr3_aa: CSAQESPEKLFF
v_call: TRBV18; j_call: TRBJ2-5; cdr3_aa: CASSPGETQYF
v_call: TRBV13; j_call: TRBJ2-1; cdr3_aa: CASSFGAEQFF
v_call: TRBV5-6; j_call: TRBJ1-1; cdr3_aa: CASSLDGRNTEAFF
v_call: TRBV4-2; j_call: TRBJ2-1; cdr3_aa: CASSQDLMASGSYNEQFF
v_call: TRBV27; j_call: TRBJ2-7; cdr3_aa: CASTTSGTGPTTYEQYF
v_call: TRBV2; j_call: TRBJ2-7; cdr3_aa: CASNRDLTSFRNEQYF
v_call: TRBV7-9; j_call: TRBJ1-1; cdr3_aa: CASSLGDSLNTEAFF
v_call: TRBV19; j_call: TRBJ1-1; cdr3_aa: CASSPSGGEAEAFF
v_call: TRBV5-1; j_call: TRBJ2-7; cdr3_aa: CASSLDEYPYEQYF
v_call: TRBV15; j_call: TRBJ2-7; cdr3_aa: CATSRVRGRETYEQYF
v_call: TRBV30; j_call: TRBJ2-1; cdr3_aa: CAWSSWNEQFF
v_call: TRBV5-1; j_call: TRBJ2-3; cdr3_aa: CASSLQREHEDTQYF
v_call: TRBV7-6; j_call: TRBJ2-1; cdr3_aa: CASSLAVAGSQIGQFF
v_call: TRBV28; j_call: TRBJ2-3; cdr3_aa: CASSTGLAGVDTQYF
v_call: TRBV7-8; j_call: TRBJ1-5; cdr3_aa: CASSPARTDSNQPQHF
v_call: TRBV4-1; j_call: TRBJ2-7; cdr3_aa: CASSHRRGPTSYEQYF
v_call: TRBV10-3; j_call: TRBJ2-1; cdr3_aa: CAISEGLAGGPWNEQFF
v_call: TRBV6-1; j_call: TRBJ2-7; cdr3_aa: CASSESIPSYEQYF
v_call: TRBV30; j_call: TRBJ1-5; cdr3_aa: CAWRETGGESNQPQHF
v_call: TRBV2; j_call: TRBJ2-2; cdr3_aa: CASRTGTSGRAEVGELFF
v_call: TRBV18; j_call: TRBJ2-1; cdr3_aa: CASSSHEQFF
v_call: TRBV5-1; j_call: TRBJ2-7; cdr3_aa: CASSLAPSGLAGHEQYF
v_call: TRBV7-9; j_call: TRBJ2-7; cdr3_aa: CASSLAGAGRAKSSYEQYF
v_call: TRBV6-5; j_call: TRBJ2-7; cdr3_aa: CASRDGQYF
v_call: TRBV30; j_call: TRBJ1-2; cdr3_aa: CAGRRGDRVRGYTF
v_call: TRBV18; j_call: TRBJ1-5; cdr3_aa: CASSPGGNNQPQHF
v_call: TRBV11-2; j_call: TRBJ2-1; cdr3_aa: CASSLGRGYNEQFF
v_call: TRBV5-4; j_call: TRBJ1-1; cdr3_aa: CASSRVSYRTYTEAFF
v_call: TRBV6-1; j_call: TRBJ2-7; cdr3_aa: CASRDGTSRPYEQYF
v_call: TRBV7-2; j_call: TRBJ2-2; cdr3_aa: CASRSTGYTNTGELFF
v_call: TRBV7-2; j_call: TRBJ1-1; cdr3_aa: CASSATTGVDILNTEAFF
v_call: TRBV30; j_call: TRBJ2-1; cdr3_aa: CAWSAPGRLWGQSSYNEQFF
v_call: TRBV4-2; j_call: TRBJ2-3; cdr3_aa: CASSQEFSADTDTQYF
v_call: TRBV7-9; j_call: TRBJ1-6; cdr3_aa: CASSLGKFSGDSPLHF
v_call: TRBV30; j_call: TRBJ2-1; cdr3_aa: CAWRVTSGDGPSSYNEQFF
v_call: TRBV15; j_call: TRBJ2-1; cdr3_aa: CATSSGVPAYNEQFF
v_call: TRBV7-2; j_call: TRBJ2-6; cdr3_aa: CASSPQDQISGANVLTF
v_call: TRBV30; j_call: TRBJ1-5; cdr3_aa: CAWSDRDACNQPQHF
v_call: TRBV7-9; j_call: TRBJ2-5; cdr3_aa: CASSLRDLQETQYF
v_call: TRBV28; j_call: TRBJ1-4; cdr3_aa: CASRTPTGGHEKLFF
v_call: TRBV10-2; j_call: TRBJ2-5; cdr3_aa: CASSESGTSGTQETQYF
v_call: TRBV6-1; j_call: TRBJ2-1; cdr3_aa: CASSGLAGYNEQFF
v_call: TRBV7-2; j_call: TRBJ2-1; cdr3_aa: CASSLALTTGGRSYNEQFF
v_call: TRBV28; j_call: TRBJ2-7; cdr3_aa: CASSKTSAYEQYF
v_call: TRBV2; j_call: TRBJ1-6; cdr3_aa: CASSEAVQEVNSPLHF